This T cell receptor (beta chain) was captured by sequencing in a study of T cells in Graves' hyperthyroidism and ophthalmopathy. With 1 base removed from V and 0 bases from J, the gap between germline ends came to 7 bases. The CDR3 is made up of 14 amino acids. This clonotype has at least ten counts. Amplification of TCR beta CDR3 regions was performed using RNA transcripts as template. First-round RT-PCR with HTBI primers amplified the TCR CDR3 region. TCRdb reanalysed the multiplex PCR reads using MiXCR and keeps one entry per CDR3 protein. The sample gives some 560,000 distinct CDR3 sequences, 15% to 17% of which show up once; under 8% is in the top ten.

Input material: blood. The chain has TRBV12-3 or TRBV12-4 and TRBJ2-7, with D hard to call. The receptor was isolated from a woman younger than 45 with Graves' hyperthyroidism. CDR3 sequence reads: CASSLVQSSYEQYF. CDR3 nucleotide sequence: TGTGCCAGCAGTTTAGTCCAGAGCTCCTACGAGCAGTACTTC.